The entry below gives a single T cell receptor (beta chain) sequence along with its context. Its antigen is not identified. The V and J ends lost 8 bases and 5 bases respectively, with 9 bases between them. Germline lookup yields CDR1 MNHEY and CDR2 SVGAGI. The CDR3 runs 12 residues. Some clones are missing from TCRdb's copy, which holds only in-frame ones; the method was immunoSEQ multiplex PCR. The sample includes approximately 4,700 clones, 55% to 75% of them seen just once. The data were obtained in a study of CD8 T cell repertoires and HIV-1 epitope variants. V gene TRBV6-5 combines with J gene TRBJ2-2; D is perhaps TRBD1 (5 bases). The receptor was derived from a male donor with HIV. The sequenced sample was cultured CD8+ T cells derived from PBMCs. Written as DNA, the CDR3 is TGTGCCAGCGGGCAGGGTACCGGGGAGCTGTTTTTT. Its translation: CASGQGTGELFF.